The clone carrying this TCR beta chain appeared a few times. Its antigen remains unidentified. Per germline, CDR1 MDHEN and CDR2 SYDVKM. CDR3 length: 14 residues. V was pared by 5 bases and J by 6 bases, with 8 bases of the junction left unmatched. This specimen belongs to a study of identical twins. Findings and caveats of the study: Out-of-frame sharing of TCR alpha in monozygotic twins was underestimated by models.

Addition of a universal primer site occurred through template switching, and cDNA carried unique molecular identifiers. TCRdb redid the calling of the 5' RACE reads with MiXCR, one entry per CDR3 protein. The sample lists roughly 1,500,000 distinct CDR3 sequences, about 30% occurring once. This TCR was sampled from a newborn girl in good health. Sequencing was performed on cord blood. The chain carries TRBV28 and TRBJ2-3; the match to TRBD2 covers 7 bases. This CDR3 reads CASSMTSQGDTQYF. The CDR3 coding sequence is TGTGCCAGCAGTATGACTAGCCAAGGGGATACGCAGTATTTT. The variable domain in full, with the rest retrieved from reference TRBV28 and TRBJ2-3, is DVKVTQSSRYLVKRTGEKVFLECVQDMDHENMFWYRQDPGLGLRLIYFSYDVKMKEKGDIPEGYSVSREKKERFSLILESASTNQTSMYLCASSMTSQGDTQYFGPGTRLTVL.